These T cell receptor beta chains were read from a single sample in a study of shared clonotypes between healthy human individuals. Clones were read by immunoSEQ multiplex PCR, and TCRdb kept only the in-frame ones, dropping some. In the table there are some 1,400,000 clones, roughly 96% of which are singletons. The sample consisted of naive CD4+ T cells sorted from blood. Receptors were obtained from a man younger than 40 in good health. The CDR3 runs from the conserved cysteine through the conserved F or W. The D gene is left open where the match is weak. Rows may omit the clone size; those that give it use once, few, many or a size class.

abundance	d_gene	v_gene	j_gene	CDR3nt	CDR3aa
-	TRBD2	TRBV18	TRBJ2-7	TGTGCCAGCTCACAACTAGCGGGAGGGGACGAGCAGTACTTC	CASSQLAGGDEQYF
-	-	TRBV10-3	TRBJ2-1	TGTGCCATCAGTCGGACAGAACCTAGGTACAATGAGCAGTTCTTC	CAISRTEPRYNEQFF
-	-	TRBV5-4	TRBJ2-3	TGTGCCAGCAGCTTGGGGGCCAGCACAGATACGCAGTATTTT	CASSLGASTDTQYF
few	-	TRBV7-9	TRBJ2-3	TGTGCCAGCAGCTTAATGGGTGCAGATACGCAGTATTTT	CASSLMGADTQYF
-	-	TRBV5-4	TRBJ2-3	TGTGCCAGCAGCTTAGGGAACCGGAGAGATACGCAGTATTTT	CASSLGNRRDTQYF
-	TRBD2	TRBV19	TRBJ2-7	TGTGCCAGTAGTCCTCAACTAGCGGGAGACTACGAGCAGTACTTC	CASSPQLAGDYEQYF
-	TRBD1	TRBV9	TRBJ2-4	TGTGCCAGCAGCGCAGACAGGGGAGGTGGTATAGCCAAAAACATTCAGTACTTC	CASSADRGGGIAKNIQYF
-	TRBD1	TRBV14	TRBJ2-7	TGTGCCAGAGACAGGGGGTACTCCTACGAGCAGTACTTC	CARDRGYSYEQYF
once	-	TRBV14	TRBJ2-7	TGTGCCAGCGGTCCAACCCTAAGGGTCGGGGTGCAGTACTTC	CASGPTLRVGVQYF
-	TRBD2	TRBV2	TRBJ2-1	TGTGCCAGCAGGCCCCGGAGCGGGACCTCCAATGAGCAGTTCTTC	CASRPRSGTSNEQFF
-	-	TRBV7-3	TRBJ2-2	TGTGCCAGCAGCCCCTCCAGAGGCGGGGAGCTGTTTTTT	CASSPSRGGELFF
-	TRBD2	TRBV5-1	TRBJ2-3	TGCGCCAGCAGCTTACTACCCGGGACTAGCTCCGGAGATACGCAGTATTTT	CASSLLPGTSSGDTQYF
-	TRBD2	TRBV19	TRBJ2-7	TGTGCCAGTAGTTCTCCGGGACTAGCGGAAACCCCCTACGAGCAGTACTTC	CASSSPGLAETPYEQYF
-	TRBD1	TRBV29-1	TRBJ1-1	TGCAGCGTCCAGGGGACAGAGGGCACTGAAGCTTTCTTT	CSVQGTEGTEAFF
-	TRBD2	TRBV6-6	TRBJ2-7	TGTGCCAGCGGACTAGCGGGCCTTATCGAGCAGTACTTC	CASGLAGLIEQYF
once	TRBD1	TRBV10-3	TRBJ2-1	TGTGCCATCAGTGAGTCTAGAGGACAGGGGGCGCAGAATGAGCAGTTCTTC	CAISESRGQGAQNEQFF
-	-	TRBV19	TRBJ2-1	TGTGCCAGTAGTCCCCTAGCGCCCTTTAACAATGAGCAGTTCTTC	CASSPLAPFNNEQFF
-	-	TRBV5-5	TRBJ2-1	TGTGCCAGCAGCTTGAGGCTCGATGAGCAGTTCTTC	CASSLRLDEQFF
-	TRBD2	TRBV2	TRBJ2-1	TGTGCCAGCAGTGGACCGGGACTAGCGGGCGGAAATGAGCAGTTCTTC	CASSGPGLAGGNEQFF
-	-	TRBV27	TRBJ2-5	TGTGCCAGCAGTTTGAGAATAGGAGAGACCCAGTACTTC	CASSLRIGETQYF
-	-	TRBV6-6	TRBJ2-3	TGTGCCAGCAGTTACGGGGAGGTAACAGATACGCAGTATTTT	CASSYGEVTDTQYF
-	-	TRBV19	TRBJ1-1	TGTGCCAGTAACCAATATGGGGGGACCACTGAAGCTTTCTTT	CASNQYGGTTEAFF
once	-	TRBV5-1	TRBJ1-2	TGCGCCAGCAGCTTGGCTCCAGCCTTTAACTATGGCTACACCTTC	CASSLAPAFNYGYTF
-	-	TRBV5-1	TRBJ2-7	TGCGCCAGCAGCCGGGGATCCGCCTACGTCTGGGAGCAGTACTTC	CASSRGSAYVWEQYF
-	-	TRBV7-3	TRBJ1-1	TGTGCCAGCAGTTCCCGGGGAGGGACACCCAATCGGAACACTGAAGCTTTCTTT	CASSSRGGTPNRNTEAFF
few	-	TRBV2	TRBJ1-1	TGTGCCAGCCTGGAGAGTAGGAACACTGAAGCTTTCTTT	CASLESRNTEAFF
-	-	TRBV9	TRBJ1-1	TGTGCCAGCAGCGCCCTCTCAGCGAACACTGAAGCTTTCTTT	CASSALSANTEAFF
few	-	TRBV9	TRBJ1-1	TGTGCCAGCAGCCCCCGGGCCTTGAACACTGAAGCTTTCTTT	CASSPRALNTEAFF
-	-	TRBV4-3	TRBJ1-5	TGCGCCAGCAGCCAAGATCAGGAAAATCAGCCCCAGCATTTT	CASSQDQENQPQHF
-	TRBD2	TRBV7-9	TRBJ2-1	TGTGCCAGCAGACCAGGACTAGCGGGAGTAGGTGAGCAGTTCTTC	CASRPGLAGVGEQFF
-	-	TRBV30	TRBJ2-1	TGTGCCTGGAGTGTACTAGGCTTCGCGGACAACAATGAGCAGTTCTTC	CAWSVLGFADNNEQFF
-	-	TRBV7-2	TRBJ2-3	TGTGCCAGCAGCTTAGGTGTCGGATTCACAGATACGCAGTATTTT	CASSLGVGFTDTQYF
-	-	TRBV4-1	TRBJ1-5	TGCGCCAGCAGCCAAGAGTCGCTTAGGGGGCAGCCCCAGCATTTT	CASSQESLRGQPQHF
-	-	TRBV5-4	TRBJ2-7	TGTGCCAGCAGCCCGGATGGTCCCTCCTCCTACGAGCAGTACTTC	CASSPDGPSSYEQYF
-	TRBD2	TRBV18	TRBJ2-4	TGTGCCAGCTCGCCGCTAGCGGGAGGGCCGGGAGCCAAAAACATTCAGTACTTC	CASSPLAGGPGAKNIQYF
-	-	TRBV28	TRBJ1-2	TGTGCCAGCAGCCAGGGGAGTACGTTTTATGGCTACACCTTC	CASSQGSTFYGYTF
-	-	TRBV27	TRBJ1-5	TGTGCCAGCAGTGAGGGACCGGGAAGCGAGCCCCAGCATTTT	CASSEGPGSEPQHF
-	TRBD2	TRBV10-3	TRBJ2-2	TGTGCCATCAGTGAGTCGATTGTTATAGCGGGAGCATCCGGGGAGCTGTTTTTT	CAISESIVIAGASGELFF